These 14 T cell receptor beta chains came from one sample sequenced in a study of beta chain features in type 1 diabetes. Expressed TCRB transcripts were sequenced because the isolated RNA had all been reverse transcribed beforehand. Assay used: immunoSEQ multiplex PCR; TCRdb lists only in-frame clones, some missing. Among roughly 300,000 clones listed, around 9.7% were seen once. Antigens for these TCRs are unknown. Study findings and constraints: Moderate yet significant TCRB CDR3 shortening was seen in Type 1 diabetes patients in all four CD4+ subsets.

Material: central memory CD4+ T cells from blood. All receptors derive from a man younger than 45 with type 1 diabetes.

The J gene is TRBJ2-2, the V gene TRBV4-3; D is tentatively TRBD1 or TRBD2 (7 bases each). Germline V lookup: CDR1 LGHNA, CDR2 YSLEER. V was cut by 4 bases and J by 8 bases, with 26 bases left in between. The CDR3 spans 18 residues. The CDR3, as DNA: TGCGCCAGCAGCCGGAGAACCGGGACAGCTAGCGGCCTGGGGGAGCTGTTTTTT. It codes for CASSRRTGTASGLGELFF.

J is TRBJ2-7 and V is TRBV9, with 7 nucleotides matching TRBD2. The CDR3 covers 17 residues. With 5 bases clipped from V and 0 bases from J, the junction kept 14 bases outside the gene matches. Per germline, CDR1 SGDLS and CDR2 YYNGEE. The CDR3 coding sequence is TGTGCCAGCAGAAGCCCCGAGGCTAGCGGAATCTCCTACGAGCAGTACTTC. Its translation is CASRSPEASGISYEQYF.

This clone was counted between two and nine times. The rearrangement uses TRBV7-2 and TRBJ2-7; D may match TRBD1 or TRBD2 (5 bases each). The CDR3 is 15 residues long. Looked up from germline, CDR1 is SGHTA and CDR2 is FQGNSA. The V and J ends lost 2 bases and 6 bases respectively, with 17 bases between them. CDR3 residues: CASSLLVGAAREQYF. CDR3 nucleotides: TGTGCCAGCAGCTTACTTGTCGGGGCGGCCCGCGAGCAGTACTTC.

This clone turned up a few times. The sample carries other DNA sequences with the same CDR3. V is TRBV5-1 and J is TRBJ2-5; D not certain. Trimming removed 5 bases from V and 2 bases from J, with 4 bases in between. The CDR3 spans 11 residues. Germline V gene sequence: CDR1 SGHRS, CDR2 YFSETQ. CDR3 sequence reads: CASSLQETQYF. The CDR3 bases are TGCGCCAGCAGTTTGCAAGAGACCCAGTACTTC.

This clone was seen only a few times. The chain combines TRBV18 with TRBJ2-2; D gene uncertain. The CDR3 runs 15 residues. Germline CDR1 and CDR2: KGHSH and LQKENI. V was shortened by 6 bases and J by 2 bases, with 13 bases between the two germline ends. CDR3 sequence reads: CASSSVYPNTGELFF. The CDR3, as DNA: TGTGCCAGCTCGTCTGTATACCCCAACACCGGGGAGCTGTTTTTT.

This clone appeared a few times. The chain employs TRBV6-5 and TRBJ1-1, with D perhaps TRBD1 (6 bases). The CDR3 has 14 amino acids. Germline V CDR1 and CDR2: MNHEY, SVGAGI. V was trimmed by 6 bases and J by 10 bases, leaving 21 bases between them. This CDR3 reads CASRPSRQERGAFF. CDR3 in DNA: TGTGCCAGCAGACCTTCACGACAGGAAAGGGGAGCTTTCTTT.

This chain links TRBV7-2 with TRBJ1-1; D may be TRBD1 (6 bases). The CDR3 sequence is 14 residues long. Germline V gives CDR1 SGHTA, CDR2 FQGNSA. Trimming left V 4 bases short and J 2 bases short, with 11 bases between. The CDR3, as DNA: TGTGCCAGCAGCTACAGGGCGTCAAACACTGAAGCTTTCTTT. This sequence encodes CASSYRASNTEAFF.

In regard to this clone: The same CDR3 also results from other DNA sequences found in this sample. The chain has TRBV6-5 and TRBJ1-2, with 10 bases that match TRBD1. The trim removed 0 bases at V and 7 bases at J, leaving 2 bases unmatched. Germline V CDR1 and CDR2: MNHEY, SVGAGI. The CDR3 length is 14 residues. The chain's CDR3 is CASSYSGQGGGYTF. The CDR3 coding sequence is TGTGCCAGCAGTTACTCCGGACAGGGGGGTGGCTACACCTTC.

In this sample, this clone turned up a few times. A read error may explain this, as a much larger clone is one base away. This sample also contains other DNA sequences that code for the same CDR3. The V gene is TRBV30, the J gene TRBJ1-2, with a possible D match to TRBD1 (6 bases). The CDR3 contains 14 residues. Germline V CDR1 and CDR2: GTSNPN, SVGIG (reference sequence). The CDR3 DNA is TGTGCGTGGAGTCAAGGGGGGGGCGCAGGTGGCTACACCTTC. Residues: CAWSQGGGAGGYTF.

J is TRBJ2-7 and V is TRBV2, with D hard to call. V lost 1 base, J lost 0 bases, and 7 bases lay in between. This CDR3 has 14 amino acids. Germline lookup yields CDR1 SNHLY and CDR2 FYNNEI. In DNA, the CDR3 is TGTGCCAGCAGTGAAGGCAGCTTCTCCTACGAGCAGTACTTC. As protein: CASSEGSFSYEQYF.

At least ten counts were recorded for this clone. The CDR3 sequence: CSADGPPQHF. The CDR3, as DNA: TGCAGTGCTGACGGACCCCCCCAGCATTTT. V is TRBV20-1 and J is TRBJ1-5; no firm D call. Looked up from germline, CDR1 is DFQATT and CDR2 is SNEGSKA (reference sequence). The V gene lost 5 bases and the J gene lost 10 bases, with 9 bases spanning the gap. This CDR3 comprises 10 residues.

V gene TRBV28 combines with J gene TRBJ1-2, with 9 bases lining up with TRBD1. Germline V gene sequence: CDR1 MDHEN, CDR2 SYDVKM. The J segment lost 10 bases and the V segment lost 6 bases, leaving 6 bases of the junction unmatched. The CDR3 length is 12 residues. CDR3 in DNA: TGTGCCAGCAGCTTCGGGACAGGGATCTACACCTTC. Translation gives CASSFGTGIYTF.

The genes are TRBV11-3 and TRBJ2-2, with 9 nucleotides matching TRBD1. Germline trimming cut 5 bases from V and 3 bases from J; bases unmatched to any gene: 4. The CDR3 consists of 15 residues. Germline values: CDR1 SGHNT, CDR2 YENEEA. CDR3 coding DNA: TGTGCCAGCAGCCGAAGGACAGGGGACACCGGGGAGCTGTTTTTT. It encodes CASSRRTGDTGELFF.

This clone was counted between two and nine times. The genes are TRBV7-9 and TRBJ2-7; D is undetermined. This CDR3 spans 11 amino acids. The germline V gene encodes CDR1 SEHNR and CDR2 FQNEAQ (reference sequence). The V and J ends lost 4 bases and 5 bases respectively, with 6 bases between them. The CDR3 loop reads CASSYADEQYF. CDR3 sequence (DNA): TGTGCCAGCAGCTATGCGGACGAGCAGTACTTC.